The present T cell receptor beta chain was sequenced within a study of blood T cells in healthy people across ages. With a J-beta primer mix and a sample-barcoded 5' primer, a second PCR ran 7 to 11 cycles. TCRdb called the 5' RACE reads again in MiXCR, with one record for every CDR3 protein. The table has roughly 410,000 distinct CDR3 sequences, over 45% seen once. CDR1 MNHEY and CDR2 SVGAGI come from the germline V gene. Trimming left V 4 bases short and J 5 bases short, with 15 bases between. The CDR3 loop spans 15 amino acids. Note on this clonotype: A much larger clone lies one base from this, so it may be a read error.

The sequenced material came from blood. The rearrangement uses TRBV6-5 and TRBJ1-5; perhaps TRBD1 as D (5 bases). This clonotype was sampled from a man in his sixties in good health. The CDR3 protein is CASSCLPGRDQPQHF. DNA for the CDR3: TGTGCCAGCAGTTGCCTCCCAGGGCGGGATCAGCCCCAGCATTTT.